This TCR beta chain was sequenced in a study of T cells in localized non-small cell lung cancer. CDR1 and CDR2 from the germline V gene are MNHNY and SVGAGI (reference sequence). V gave up 6 bases and J gave up 5 bases; unmatched junction bases: 7. This CDR3 is built from 14 residues. Produced via immunoSEQ multiplex PCR; TCRdb's table is partial and in-frame only. The sample has 7,000 to 8,000 clones, roughly nine tenths seen once. With respect to this clone: The antigen is not known.

The study, taken as a whole, reports: Within adjacent lung there appeared a median approximately 57 of the top 100 tumor clones. Prolonged overall survival went with higher T cell density in the blood.

The receptor was derived from a male donor aged 60 or over with stage II lung adenocarcinoma. The genes are TRBV6-6 and TRBJ1-3; 7 bases line up with TRBD1. The material sequenced was peripheral blood mononuclear cells, taken before any cancer treatment. CDR3 amino acids: CASSPRQGRNTIYF. CDR3 nucleotides: TGTGCCAGCAGCCCCCGACAGGGAAGAAACACCATATATTTT.